The entry that follows covers one T cell receptor (beta chain) sequence. What it binds is unknown. The data were taken from a study of cytomegalovirus exposure and HLA in healthy donors. Regarding the study as a whole: Immune exposure data for these donors was limited to CMV serostatus.

Amplification used 60 Vbeta primers and 13 Jbeta primers. The data were produced by immunoSEQ multiplex PCR, yet TCRdb's version contains in-frame clones alone and is incomplete. The data show 150,000 or so clones, with roughly 70% seen just once and 3% to 4% held by the top ten. The junction had 19 bases not matched to a gene; V was cut back by 6 bases and J by 7 bases. The germline V gene encodes CDR1 MDHEN and CDR2 SYDVKM. The CDR3 has 18 residues. V and J are TRBV28 and TRBJ2-2; 8 bases align to TRBD1. The sequence came from a male donor in good health and CMV-seronegative. Sample: PBMCs. DNA of the CDR3: TGTGCCAGCAGCACACCTGCCTACGACAGGGGAAATTACGGGGAGCTGTTTTTT. Translated, it gives CASSTPAYDRGNYGELFF.